Following are 21 T cell receptor beta chains from one sample sequenced in a study of T cell repertoires in cytomegalovirus infection. Their cognate antigens are unknown. TCRdb redid the calling of the reads with MiXCR, one entry per CDR3 protein. This sample yields around 120,000 distinct CDR3 sequences, of which roughly two fifths are seen a single time; roughly 70% belongs to the top ten. Sequences were derived from CD8+ T cells from cultured PBMCs, sampled from culture after CMV antigen stimulation. These receptors were taken from a human donor in good health (CMV status not recorded). Some clones in this sample may be carry-over from other donors' samples.

In this sample, this clonotype turned up a few times. DNA of the CDR3: TGTGCCAGCAGTCCACGGCTGACGGACTGGAGGATTGAAAATGAGCAGTTCTTC. Protein product: CASSPRLTDWRIENEQFF. The rearrangement joins TRBV12-3 or TRBV12-4 to TRBJ2-1; D perhaps matches TRBD2 (5 bases). The length of the CDR3 is 18 residues. Trimming removed 5 bases from V and 7 bases from J, with 27 bases in between.

This clonotype has just one count. The DNA for the CDR3 is TGTGCCAGCAGTTTTAACAGGGCCCTCGAGCAGTACTTC. This encodes CASSFNRALEQYF. This sequence joins TRBV27 and TRBJ2-7, with D possibly TRBD1 on 6 matching bases. This CDR3 is built from 13 residues. V gave up 3 bases and J gave up 6 bases, with 12 bases separating them. The V gene's germline CDR1 is MNHEY and CDR2 SMNVEV (reference sequence).

V usage is TRBV10-3 and J usage is TRBJ2-2; 7 bases line up with TRBD1. Looked up from germline, CDR1 is ENHRY and CDR2 is SYGVKD. With 6 bases clipped from V and 5 bases from J, the junction kept 6 bases outside the gene matches. The CDR3 is 14 amino acids. CDR3 loop: CAIRGDSGTGELFF. The CDR3 DNA follows: TGTGCCATCAGGGGGGACAGTGGGACCGGGGAGCTGTTTTTT.

The chain recombines TRBV7-8 with TRBJ2-1; 7 bases align to TRBD2. This CDR3 spans 15 amino acids. Unmatched junction bases numbered 8, after V lost 2 bases and J lost 7 bases. Germline V gene data show CDR1 as SGHVS and CDR2 as FQNEAQ. CDR3 DNA sequence: TGTGCCAGCAGCTTATTGCCGGGGGGAGAGAATGAGCAGTTCTTC. This gives the protein CASSLLPGGENEQFF.

In this sample, this clonotype turned up a few times. J is TRBJ1-1 and V is TRBV7-6, with D possibly TRBD1 on 6 matching bases. Germline CDR1 is SGHVS and CDR2 is FNYEAQ. The CDR3 length is 18 residues. Trimming shortened V by 1 base and J by 3 bases, and 21 bases separated the two germline ends. CDR3 loop: CASSLEVRQARSDTEAFF. The CDR3 DNA reads as TGTGCCAGCAGCTTAGAGGTGAGACAGGCGAGATCGGACACTGAAGCTTTCTTT. Looking up the rest from reference TRBV7-6 and TRBJ1-1 gives the full variable domain: GAGVSQSPRYKVTKRGQDVALRCDPISGHVSLYWYRQALGQGPEFLTYFNYEAQQDKSGLPNDRFSAERPEGSISTLTIQRTEQRDSAMYRCASSLEVRQARSDTEAFFGQGTRLTVV.

V usage is TRBV4-1 and J usage is TRBJ1-5; D is undetermined. Germline values: CDR1 MGHRA, CDR2 YSYEKL. This CDR3 spans 13 amino acids. V lost 0 bases, J lost 5 bases, and 5 bases lay in between. The CDR3 reads CASSQDLHQPQHF. In DNA form, the CDR3 reads TGCGCCAGCAGCCAAGATCTGCATCAGCCCCAGCATTTT.

This clonotype was recorded at least ten times. The V gene is TRBV7-6, the J gene TRBJ2-6; 8 nucleotides line up with TRBD1. CDR1 and CDR2 from the germline V gene are SGHVS and FNYEAQ. The CDR3 is 17 residues long. V lost 2 bases, J lost 2 bases, and 5 bases stayed unmatched. The CDR3: CASSLPPDRAGANVLTF. For the CDR3, the DNA is TGTGCCAGCAGCTTACCCCCGGACAGGGCTGGGGCCAACGTCCTGACTTTC.

Details on this clonotype: A read error may explain this, as a much larger clone is one base away. The chain joins TRBV4-1 to TRBJ2-7; 7 positions match TRBD1. V was pared by 5 bases and J by 4 bases, with 14 bases of the junction left unmatched. There are 16 residues in the CDR3. CDR1 MGHRA and CDR2 YSYEKL come from the germline V gene. The CDR3 loop is CASSYTFGTVGYEQYF. The CDR3 DNA reads TGCGCCAGCAGCTATACATTCGGGACAGTGGGATACGAGCAGTACTTC.

This clonotype was counted between two and nine times. This rearrangement joins TRBV25-1 to TRBJ1-6; D is unclear. V was shortened by 2 bases and J by 8 bases, with 13 bases between the two germline ends. The CDR3 sequence is 15 residues long. CDR1 and CDR2 (germline): MGHDK, SYGVNS. The CDR3 here is CASSENPRWDSPLHF. The CDR3 DNA follows: TGTGCCAGCAGTGAAAACCCCCGATGGGATTCACCCCTCCACTTT. The complete variable domain, with remaining parts taken from reference TRBV25-1 and TRBJ1-6, reads EADIYQTPRYLVIGTGKKITLECSQTMGHDKMYWYQQDPGMELHLIHYSYGVNSTEKGDLSSESTVSRIRTEHFPLTLESARPSHTSQYLCASSENPRWDSPLHFGNGTRLTVT.

This clonotype was observed a handful of times. The rearrangement uses TRBV27 and TRBJ1-6, with no clear D. Per the germline V gene, CDR1 is MNHEY and CDR2 is SMNVEV (reference sequence). Trimming pared 7 bases from V and 7 bases from J, leaving 17 bases between. The CDR3 runs 15 residues. The CDR3 coding sequence is TGTGCCAGCACCTTATCCGGGAGGCCGAATTCACCCCTCCACTTT. This translates into CASTLSGRPNSPLHF.

The chain employs TRBV19 and TRBJ1-1, with D hard to call. The CDR3 extends over 14 amino acids. Germline V gives CDR1 LNHDA, CDR2 SQIVND (reference sequence). V was pared by 3 bases and J by 4 bases, with 12 bases between. The CDR3 DNA is TGTGCCAGTAGTATGGGTCGAGGAACCACTGAAGCTTTCTTT. Its protein product is CASSMGRGTTEAFF.

This clonotype was seen a single time. This may be a read error, as it is one base from a much larger clone. J is TRBJ1-1 and V is TRBV7-6; D is ambiguous. V was pared by 9 bases and J by 3 bases, with 11 bases between. Germline V gives CDR1 SGHVS, CDR2 FNYEAQ. The CDR3 has 12 residues. The CDR3 bases are TGTGCCAGGGGCTACCGGCACACTGAAGCTTTCTTT. Protein product: CARGYRHTEAFF.

This clonotype came up a few times. This chain connects TRBV7-9 to TRBJ1-1; D not resolved. Germline V gene data show CDR1 as SEHNR and CDR2 as FQNEAQ (reference sequence). Trimming removed 4 bases from V and 7 bases from J, with 13 bases in between. This CDR3 spans 13 amino acids. The CDR3: CASSSKTGSEAFF. CDR3 nucleotide sequence: TGTGCCAGCAGCTCTAAGACGGGGAGTGAAGCTTTCTTT.

V and J are TRBV29-1 and TRBJ1-2; no reliable D call. Germline V gene sequence: CDR1 SQVTM, CDR2 ANQGSEA. The CDR3 spans 15 residues. V was shortened by 0 bases and J by 0 bases, with 11 bases between the two germline ends. CDR3 sequence reads: CSVEDLTDTNYGYTF. The DNA of the CDR3 is TGCAGCGTTGAAGATCTCACAGACACTAACTATGGCTACACCTTC.

The chain is built from TRBV10-3 and TRBJ2-4; D is unclear. This CDR3 has 15 residues. Trimming removed 0 bases at V and 0 bases at J, with 6 bases between. Germline V CDR1 and CDR2: ENHRY, SYGVKD. This CDR3 reads CAISESNLAKNIQYF. Written as DNA, the CDR3 is TGTGCCATCAGTGAGTCGAATTTAGCCAAAAACATTCAGTACTTC.

This clonotype was found a few times. The chain recombines TRBV7-4 with TRBJ1-1, with D tentatively TRBD1 (5 bases). V lost 0 bases and J 11 bases, leaving 10 bases between the germline ends. Germline values: CDR1 SGHVT, CDR2 SQSDAQ. This CDR3 contains 12 residues. The CDR3 loop reads CASSLALGRAFF. DNA for the CDR3: TGTGCCAGCAGCTTAGCGCTGGGGCGGGCTTTCTTT.

V gene TRBV20-1 combines with J gene TRBJ2-5, with D perhaps being TRBD1 or TRBD2 (6 bases each). This CDR3 is 16 amino acids long. The V gene lost 0 bases and the J gene lost 2 bases, with 16 bases spanning the gap. Germline values: CDR1 DFQATT, CDR2 SNEGSKA (reference sequence). CDR3 DNA: TGCAGTGCTAGAGATGACGAGGGGGGCCTTCAAGAGACCCAGTACTTC. Residues: CSARDDEGGLQETQYF.

The chain has TRBV7-8 and TRBJ2-7; D is uncertain. Looked up from germline, CDR1 is SGHVS and CDR2 is FQNEAQ. This CDR3 region has 14 residues. Trimming removed 2 bases at V and 6 bases at J, with 14 bases between. CDR3 region: CASSLWQEEAEQYF. For the CDR3, the DNA is TGTGCCAGCAGCTTATGGCAGGAAGAAGCCGAGCAGTACTTC.

The sample holds a few counts of this clonotype. The V and J genes are TRBV5-6 and TRBJ2-3; 7 nucleotides match TRBD2. Trimming took 1 base from V and 6 from J; bases not matched to a gene: 11. CDR1 SGHDT and CDR2 YYEEEE come from the germline V gene. The CDR3 consists of 16 residues. CDR3 residues: CASSLWASGLVDTQYF. The CDR3 DNA reads TGTGCCAGCAGCTTGTGGGCTAGCGGACTGGTGGATACGCAGTATTTT.

The V call is TRBV5-4, the J call TRBJ2-2, with TRBD1 as a possible D gene (6 bases). CDR1 is SGHNT, CDR2 YYREEE, per germline (reference sequence). This CDR3 comprises 16 residues. V was pared by 4 bases and J by 0 bases, with 13 bases between. This chain's CDR3 is CASSQSGTPNTGELFF. CDR3 nucleotide sequence: TGTGCCAGCAGCCAGTCCGGGACACCGAACACCGGGGAGCTGTTTTTT.

The chain combines TRBV28 with TRBJ2-7, with 9 bases lining up with TRBD1. V trimming: 5 bases; J trimming: 5 bases; junction bases outside the gene matches: 7. This CDR3 is built from 14 residues. Germline CDR1 and CDR2: MDHEN and SYDVKM. CDR3 residues: CASSTGTGIHEQYF. Written as DNA, the CDR3 is TGTGCCAGCAGTACCGGGACAGGGATTCACGAGCAGTACTTC.